These T cell receptor beta chains were read from a single sample in a study of spatial heterogeneity in lung cancer. TCRdb reprocessed the 5' RACE reads with MiXCR, giving one entry per CDR3 protein. This sample has some 40,000 distinct CDR3 sequences, with approximately 3.1% found just once. This specimen consisted of normal lung tissue next to the tumor, obtained at surgery. The receptor source for this set is a male donor with early-stage non-small cell lung cancer. Both conserved end residues are trimmed from each CDR3. Fields, in order: V gene, D gene, CDR3 protein. D genes are given only for firm matches.

TRBV6-1,TRBD2,ASRTAGAGGLGNEQF
TRBV6-6,NA,ASRGLETQY
TRBV3-1,NA,ASSYRVNSPLH
TRBV6-5,TRBD2,ASSYLRAGGTDTQY
TRBV4-1,NA,ASSQSWGEQF
TRBV4-2,NA,ASSQGDGFYEQY
TRBV6-2/TRBV6-3,TRBD2,ASSLAANEQF
TRBV10-3,NA,AISGRQATGELF
TRBV6-5,NA,ASSYSYTGELF
TRBV29-1,NA,SVVGQPPYEQY
TRBV6-6,NA,ASTAQGSSGEQY
TRBV6-2/TRBV6-3,NA,ASSHRTEGQPQH
TRBV20-1,NA,SARDELNQPQH
TRBV29-1,NA,SVDPIATNEKLF
TRBV28,TRBD1,AAQGGTGKSPAHPGQF
TRBV27,TRBD2,ASTISGAGALGGELF
TRBV24-1,NA,ATSEIIPLH
TRBV27,NA,ASSWDHTGRGFGDTQY
TRBV24-1,NA,ATSGSGLTEAF
TRBV24-1,NA,ATGSGNTIY
TRBV7-3,NA,ASSLIPGIGETQY
TRBV28,TRBD2,ASSLSGLAGETQY
TRBV11-2,NA,ASSPRDHTDTQY
TRBV7-3,NA,ASSSSGNTEAF
TRBV7-2,NA,ASSFYTGIHSPLH
TRBV7-2,NA,ASSFAGPETQY
TRBV2,TRBD2,ASSITSGRDNEQF
TRBV4-3,NA,ASSQDRGGVYGYT
TRBV4-3,NA,ASSQDPGPYAMD
TRBV2,TRBD2,ASKGGSSYNEQF
TRBV6-2/TRBV6-3,TRBD2,ASSYFNGRGGYNEQF
TRBV2,NA,APGSDRVKAF
TRBV7-2,TRBD2,ASSFPSGDTGELF
TRBV7-2,TRBD1,ASSLEVGTGIAKNIQY
TRBV5-1,NA,ASSLEGGRGGTEAF
TRBV2,NA,ASSPDGNQPQH
TRBV5-1,TRBD1,ASSTGTGGWYQETQY
TRBV28,NA,ASSTVQKPQH
TRBV6-5,NA,ASSYSPGYTGELF
TRBV30,NA,AWKLLSAGELF
TRBV29-1,NA,SVTVLDSLNEKLF
TRBV7-6,NA,ASSLKLNEKLF
TRBV6-2/TRBV6-3,TRBD1,ASGTRGARGNTIY